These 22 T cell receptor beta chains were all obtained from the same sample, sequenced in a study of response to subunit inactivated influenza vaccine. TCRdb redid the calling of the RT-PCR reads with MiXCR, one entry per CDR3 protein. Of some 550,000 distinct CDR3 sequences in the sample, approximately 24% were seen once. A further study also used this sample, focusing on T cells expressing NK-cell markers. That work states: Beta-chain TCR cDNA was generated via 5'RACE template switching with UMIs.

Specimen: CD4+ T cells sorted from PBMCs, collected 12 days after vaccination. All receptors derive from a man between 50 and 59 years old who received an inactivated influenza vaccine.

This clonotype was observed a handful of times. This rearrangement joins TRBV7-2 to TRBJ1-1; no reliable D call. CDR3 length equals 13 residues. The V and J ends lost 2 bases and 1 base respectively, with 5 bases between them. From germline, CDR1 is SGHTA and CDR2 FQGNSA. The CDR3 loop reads CASSLIRNTEAFF. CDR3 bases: TGTGCCAGCAGCTTAATCAGGAACACTGAAGCTTTCTTT.

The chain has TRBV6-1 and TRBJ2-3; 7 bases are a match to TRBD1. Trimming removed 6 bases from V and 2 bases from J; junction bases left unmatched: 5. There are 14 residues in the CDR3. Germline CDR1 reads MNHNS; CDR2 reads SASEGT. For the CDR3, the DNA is TGTGCCAGCAGGAGGACAGGCTTCACAGATACGCAGTATTTT. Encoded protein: CASRRTGFTDTQYF.

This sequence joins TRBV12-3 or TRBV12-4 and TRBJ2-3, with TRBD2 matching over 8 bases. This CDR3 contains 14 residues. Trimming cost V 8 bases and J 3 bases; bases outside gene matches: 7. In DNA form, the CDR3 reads TGTGCCAGCCGGCGGGGGGCGAGTACAGATACGCAGTATTTT. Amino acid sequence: CASRRGASTDTQYF.

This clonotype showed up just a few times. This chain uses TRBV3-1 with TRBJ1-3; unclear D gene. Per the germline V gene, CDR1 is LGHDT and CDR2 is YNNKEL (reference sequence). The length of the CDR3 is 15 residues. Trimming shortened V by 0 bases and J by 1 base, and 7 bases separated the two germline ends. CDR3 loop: CASSQDMISGNTIYF. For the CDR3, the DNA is TGTGCCAGCAGCCAAGACATGATTTCTGGAAACACCATATATTTT.

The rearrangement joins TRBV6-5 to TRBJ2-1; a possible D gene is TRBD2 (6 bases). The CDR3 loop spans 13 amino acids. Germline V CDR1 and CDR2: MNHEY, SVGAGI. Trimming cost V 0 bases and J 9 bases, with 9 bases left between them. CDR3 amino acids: CASSYSMGGEQFF. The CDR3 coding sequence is TGTGCCAGCAGTTACTCGATGGGAGGTGAGCAGTTCTTC.

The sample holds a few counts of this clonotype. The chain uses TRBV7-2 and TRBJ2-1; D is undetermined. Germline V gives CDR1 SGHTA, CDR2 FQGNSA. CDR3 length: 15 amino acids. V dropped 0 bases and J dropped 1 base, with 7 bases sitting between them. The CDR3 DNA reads TGTGCCAGCAGCTTAGCATTTAGTTCCTACAATGAGCAGTTCTTC. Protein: CASSLAFSSYNEQFF.

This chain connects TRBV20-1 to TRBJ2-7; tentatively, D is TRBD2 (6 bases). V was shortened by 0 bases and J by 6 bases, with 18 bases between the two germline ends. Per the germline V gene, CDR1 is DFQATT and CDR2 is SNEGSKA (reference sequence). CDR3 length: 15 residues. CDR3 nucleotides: TGCAGTGCTAGAGATTTTAGCCGATCGGGGGTCGAGCAGTACTTC. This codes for CSARDFSRSGVEQYF.

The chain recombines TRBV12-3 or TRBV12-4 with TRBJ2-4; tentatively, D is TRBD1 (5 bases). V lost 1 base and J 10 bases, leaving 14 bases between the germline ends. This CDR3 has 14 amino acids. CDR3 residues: CASSLDQGLPIQYF. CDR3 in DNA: TGTGCCAGCAGTTTAGATCAGGGATTACCGATTCAGTACTTC.

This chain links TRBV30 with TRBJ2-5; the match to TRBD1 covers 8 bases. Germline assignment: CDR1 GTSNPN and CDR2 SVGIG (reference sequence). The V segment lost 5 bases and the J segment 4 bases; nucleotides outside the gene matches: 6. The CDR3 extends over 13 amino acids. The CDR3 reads CAWRRTGPETQYF. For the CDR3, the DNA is TGTGCCTGGCGTCGGACAGGGCCAGAGACCCAGTACTTC.

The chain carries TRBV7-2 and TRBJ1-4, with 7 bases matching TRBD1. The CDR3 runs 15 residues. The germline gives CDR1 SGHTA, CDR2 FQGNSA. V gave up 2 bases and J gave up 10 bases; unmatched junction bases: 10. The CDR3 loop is CASSLSGVSGGKLFF. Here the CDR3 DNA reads TGTGCCAGCAGCTTATCGGGTGTTTCAGGGGGAAAACTGTTTTTT. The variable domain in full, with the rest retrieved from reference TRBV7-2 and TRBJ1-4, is GAGVSQSPSNKVTEKGKDVELRCDPISGHTALYWYRQSLGQGLEFLIYFQGNSAPDKSGLPSDRFSAERTGGSVSTLTIQRTQQEDSAVYLCASSLSGVSGGKLFFGSGTQLSVL.

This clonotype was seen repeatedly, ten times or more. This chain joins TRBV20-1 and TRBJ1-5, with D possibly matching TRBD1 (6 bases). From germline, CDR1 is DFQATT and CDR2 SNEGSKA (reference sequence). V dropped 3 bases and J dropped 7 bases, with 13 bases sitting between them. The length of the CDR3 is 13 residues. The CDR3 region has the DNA TGCAGTGCTAGTGGGGGGCGGGGGCAGCCCCAGCATTTT. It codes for CSASGGRGQPQHF.

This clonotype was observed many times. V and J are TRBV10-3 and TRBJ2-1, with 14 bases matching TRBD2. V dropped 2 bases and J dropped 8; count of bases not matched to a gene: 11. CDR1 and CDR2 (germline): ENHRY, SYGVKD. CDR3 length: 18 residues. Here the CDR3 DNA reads TGTGCCATCAGTGAGCCACCCGGGACTAGCGGGAGAGGGGATGAGCAGTTCTTC. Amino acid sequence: CAISEPPGTSGRGDEQFF.

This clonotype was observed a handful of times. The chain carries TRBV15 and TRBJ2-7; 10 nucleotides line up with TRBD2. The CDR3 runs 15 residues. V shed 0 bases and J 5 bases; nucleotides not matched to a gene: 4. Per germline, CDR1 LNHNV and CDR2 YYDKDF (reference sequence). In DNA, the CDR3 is TGTGCCACCAGCAGAGAAGCTAGCGGGAGCCACGAGCAGTACTTC. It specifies CATSREASGSHEQYF.

CDR3 DNA sequence: TGTGCCAGCAGTTTATATGGCGGGAGGCTCCTTTACAATGAGCAGTTCTTC. Encoded protein: CASSLYGGRLLYNEQFF. The chain joins TRBV27 to TRBJ2-1; 8 bases are a match to TRBD2. The CDR3 spans 17 residues. The germline V gene has CDR1 MNHEY and CDR2 SMNVEV (reference sequence). The V gene end was trimmed by 1 base and the J gene end by 4 bases; junction bases not matched to a gene: 9.

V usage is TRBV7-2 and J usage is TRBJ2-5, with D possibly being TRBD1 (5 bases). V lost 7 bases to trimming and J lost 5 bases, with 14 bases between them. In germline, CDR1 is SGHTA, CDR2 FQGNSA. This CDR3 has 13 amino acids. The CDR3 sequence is CASNSQGWETQYF. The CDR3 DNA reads TGTGCCAGCAATTCTCAGGGATGGGAGACCCAGTACTTC.

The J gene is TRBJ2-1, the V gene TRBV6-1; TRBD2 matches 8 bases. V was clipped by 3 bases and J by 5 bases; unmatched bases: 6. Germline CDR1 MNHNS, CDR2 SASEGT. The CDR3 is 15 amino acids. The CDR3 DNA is TGTGCCAGCAGTGACCTCGGGGGGGCCAACAATGAGCAGTTCTTC. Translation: CASSDLGGANNEQFF.

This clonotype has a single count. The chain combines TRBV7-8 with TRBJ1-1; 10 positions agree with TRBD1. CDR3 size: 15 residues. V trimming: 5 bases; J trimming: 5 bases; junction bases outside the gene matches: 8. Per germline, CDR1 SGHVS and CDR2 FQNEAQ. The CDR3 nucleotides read TGTGCCAGCAGCACTCGGACAGGGGGGAGAACTGAAGCTTTCTTT. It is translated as CASSTRTGGRTEAFF.

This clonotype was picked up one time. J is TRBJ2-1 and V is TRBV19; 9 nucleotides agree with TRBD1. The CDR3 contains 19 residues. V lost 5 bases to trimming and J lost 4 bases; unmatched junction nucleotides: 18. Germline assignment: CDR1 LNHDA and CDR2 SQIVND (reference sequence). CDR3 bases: TGTGCCAGTAGTTCCCTAGGGACAGGGTTCAGGCGGGGGTACAATGAGCAGTTCTTC. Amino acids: CASSSLGTGFRRGYNEQFF.

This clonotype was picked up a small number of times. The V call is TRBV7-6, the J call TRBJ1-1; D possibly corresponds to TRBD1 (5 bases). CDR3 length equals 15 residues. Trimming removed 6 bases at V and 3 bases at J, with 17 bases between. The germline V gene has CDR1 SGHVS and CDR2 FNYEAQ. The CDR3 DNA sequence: TGTGCCAGCAGTAGGGACGCAGTACTATACACTGAAGCTTTCTTT. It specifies CASSRDAVLYTEAFF.

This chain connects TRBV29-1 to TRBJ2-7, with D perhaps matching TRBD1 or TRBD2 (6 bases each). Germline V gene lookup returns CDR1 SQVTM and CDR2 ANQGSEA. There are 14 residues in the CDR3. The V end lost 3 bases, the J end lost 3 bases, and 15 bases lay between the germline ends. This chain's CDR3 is CSVDHGGRGYEQYF. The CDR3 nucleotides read TGCAGCGTTGATCACGGGGGCCGTGGCTACGAGCAGTACTTC.

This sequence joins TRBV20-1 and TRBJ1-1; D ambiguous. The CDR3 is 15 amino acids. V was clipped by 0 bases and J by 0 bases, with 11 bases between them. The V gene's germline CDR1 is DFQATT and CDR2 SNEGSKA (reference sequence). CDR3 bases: TGCAGTGCTAGAGATCAGAGCAGTTTGAACACTGAAGCTTTCTTT. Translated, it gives CSARDQSSLNTEAFF.

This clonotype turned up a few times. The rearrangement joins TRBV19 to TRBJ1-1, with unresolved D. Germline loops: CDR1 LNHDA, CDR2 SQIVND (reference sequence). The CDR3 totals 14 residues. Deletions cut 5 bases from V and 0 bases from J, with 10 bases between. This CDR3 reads CASSRTSMNTEAFF. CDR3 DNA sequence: TGTGCCAGTAGTCGGACGAGCATGAACACTGAAGCTTTCTTT.